The 26 T cell receptor beta chains presented below share a single source sample, sequenced in a study of T cells in Graves' hyperthyroidism and ophthalmopathy. RNA transcripts gave rise to amplified TCR beta CDR3 regions. A first-round RT-PCR of the TCR CDR3 used the HTBI primer set. A single record per CDR3 protein comes from TCRdb applying MiXCR to the multiplex PCR reads. Here the sample spans roughly 800,000 distinct CDR3 sequences, over 35% being singletons. The specimen sequenced was blood. Every receptor here comes from a man between 18 and 35 years old with Graves' hyperthyroidism.

The gene calls are TRBV6-2 or TRBV6-3 and TRBJ1-2; D gene unclear. The V end lost 6 bases, the J end lost 6 bases, and 17 bases lay between the germline ends. The CDR3 is 14 residues long. From germline, CDR1 is MNHEY and CDR2 SVGEGT. In DNA, the CDR3 is TGTGCCAGCAGGGCCCGAGGGAGGGCTCATGGCTACACCTTC. It codes for CASRARGRAHGYTF.

The chain is built from TRBV7-9 and TRBJ2-5; TRBD2 might be the D (6 bases). The germline gives CDR1 SEHNR, CDR2 FQNEAQ (reference sequence). V was trimmed by 5 bases and J by 2 bases, leaving 18 bases between them. CDR3 size: 16 residues. For the CDR3, the DNA is TGTGCCAGCAGCGCGGGACGGGGGACTTTTCAAGAGACCCAGTACTTC. Translation gives CASSAGRGTFQETQYF.

This clonotype has ten or more counts. The junction differs from germline at one of its ends, possibly a read error. The V call is TRBV5-1, the J call TRBJ2-7; D is undetermined. The CDR3 runs 12 residues. The V gene's germline CDR1 is SGHRS and CDR2 YFSETQ. The chain's CDR3 is CASSLGFGEQYF. DNA for the CDR3: TGTGCCAGCAGTTTGGGGTTCGGCGAGCAGTACTTC. The full variable domain, in which reference TRBV5-1 and TRBJ2-7 provide the parts outside the CDR3, is KAGVTQTPRYLIKTRGQQVTLSCSPISGHRSVSWYQQTPGQGLQFLFEYFSETQRNKGNFPGRFSGRQFSNSRSEMNVSTLELGDSALYLCASSLGFGEQYFGPGTRLTVT.

This clonotype was picked up a small number of times. Possible read error: a much larger clone is one base away. This sequence joins TRBV10-3 and TRBJ1-2; a weak D match, TRBD1 (6 bases). The CDR3 is 13 residues long. Trimming stripped 4 bases from V and 3 bases from J, with 9 bases between. Looked up from germline, CDR1 is ENHRY and CDR2 is SYGVKD. CDR3 in amino acids: CAISVAGDYGYTF. The CDR3 DNA reads TGTGCCATCAGTGTCGCAGGGGACTATGGCTACACCTTC.

This clonotype was detected once. CDR3 bases: TGCAGCGACGCGGGACTCCATGGGGAGACCCAGTACTTC. Translating gives CSDAGLHGETQYF. The rearrangement links TRBV29-1 to TRBJ2-5, with a tentative D call TRBD2 (6 bases). From germline, CDR1 is SQVTM and CDR2 ANQGSEA. CDR3 length: 13 amino acids. V shed 7 bases and J shed 5 bases, with 17 bases lying between them.

Remarks on this clonotype: Relative to the germline gene, one junction end is altered; a read error may explain this. J is TRBJ2-7 and V is TRBV10-3, with D possibly being TRBD2 (7 bases). This CDR3 spans 15 amino acids. Germline-derived CDR1 and CDR2 are ENHRY and SYGVKD. CDR3 nucleotides: TGTGCCAGCCTACAACGGGGGGCTCCCGGATTAGAGCAGCACTTC. As protein: CASLQRGAPGLEQHF.

This clonotype was observed at least ten times. The J gene is TRBJ2-7, the V gene TRBV7-2, with a possible D match to TRBD1 (5 bases). This CDR3 has 13 amino acids. V lost 8 bases and J 0 bases, leaving 11 bases between the germline ends. Germline V CDR1 and CDR2: SGHTA, FQGNSA. The CDR3 loop is CASGRQLSYEQYF. The DNA for the CDR3 is TGTGCCAGCGGCCGACAGCTCTCCTACGAGCAGTACTTC.

This clonotype was observed a few times. This chain links TRBV4-1 with TRBJ2-5, with D unresolved. This CDR3 comprises 14 residues. The germline CDR1 and CDR2 sequences are MGHRA and YSYEKL. With 4 bases removed from V and 5 bases from J, the gap between germline ends came to 14 bases. The CDR3: CASSPEIAAETQYF. In DNA, the CDR3 is TGCGCCAGCAGCCCCGAAATCGCGGCGGAGACCCAGTACTTC.

V usage is TRBV5-1 and J usage is TRBJ1-1; TRBD1 aligns across 9 bases. Germline lookup yields CDR1 SGHRS and CDR2 YFSETQ. The V gene end was trimmed by 4 bases and the J gene end by 6 bases; junction bases not matched to a gene: 10. The CDR3 spans 15 residues. In DNA form, the CDR3 reads TGCGCCAGCAGCCCCTCACAGGGGGCGCCCCCTGAAGCTTTCTTT. The encoded protein is CASSPSQGAPPEAFF.

This clonotype showed up just a few times. The rearrangement joins TRBV5-1 to TRBJ2-7; D is possibly TRBD1 (6 bases). V lost 3 bases and J lost 7, with 14 bases in between. CDR3 length: 13 residues. The germline CDR1 and CDR2 sequences are SGHRS and YFSETQ. As DNA, the CDR3 is TGCGCCAGCAGCTCCGGACAGATGCGGGAGCAGTACTTC. Amino acids: CASSSGQMREQYF.

The rearrangement links TRBV19 to TRBJ2-7; maybe TRBD2 (6 bases). Germline V gene sequence: CDR1 LNHDA, CDR2 SQIVND (reference sequence). Trimming removed 7 bases from V and 2 bases from J, with 12 bases in between. The CDR3 has 13 amino acids. As DNA, the CDR3 is TGTGCCAGTACCCACGGGGGAACCTACGAGCAGTACTTC. Translation: CASTHGGTYEQYF.

The chain has TRBV20-1 and TRBJ2-7; 12 bases fit TRBD1. CDR3 length: 14 residues. CDR1 and CDR2 from the germline V gene are DFQATT and SNEGSKA (reference sequence). Trimming cost V 5 bases and J 6 bases; bases outside gene matches: 8. In nucleotides, the CDR3 is TGCAGTGCTCCAAGGGACAGGGGGCTAAGCGAGCAGTACTTC. Amino acid sequence: CSAPRDRGLSEQYF.

This clonotype was detected ten times or more. The J gene is TRBJ1-2, the V gene TRBV7-2; D gene unclear. The CDR3 loop spans 12 amino acids. V dropped 7 bases and J dropped 3 bases, with 9 bases sitting between them. Germline V gives CDR1 SGHTA, CDR2 FQGNSA. DNA for the CDR3: TGTGCCAGCACCCCCGACTACTATGGCTACACCTTC. Amino acid sequence: CASTPDYYGYTF.

This chain connects TRBV4-1 to TRBJ1-5; no clear D gene. The germline V gene encodes CDR1 MGHRA and CDR2 YSYEKL. This CDR3 is 14 amino acids long. V lost 1 base to trimming and J lost 9 bases, with 13 bases between them. The DNA of the CDR3 is TGCGCCAGCAGCCAAGGAGACGGGAATTGGCCCCAGCATTTT. Residues: CASSQGDGNWPQHF.

This clonotype was seen more than once but under ten times. The rearrangement uses TRBV7-8 and TRBJ2-7; a weak D match, TRBD1 (5 bases). CDR1 and CDR2 (germline): SGHVS, FQNEAQ. This CDR3 contains 13 residues. Trimming stripped 5 bases from V and 3 bases from J, with 11 bases between. CDR3 nucleotides: TGTGCCAGCAGCCCCATAGGGGACTACGAGCAGTACTTC. Its translation: CASSPIGDYEQYF.

V gene TRBV12-3 or TRBV12-4 combines with J gene TRBJ1-1, with D unclear. The length of the CDR3 is 13 residues. V lost 6 bases and J lost 3, with 11 bases in between. CDR3 sequence: CASRPGLDTEAFF. The CDR3, as DNA: TGTGCCAGCAGGCCGGGCCTAGACACTGAAGCTTTCTTT.

V gene TRBV9 combines with J gene TRBJ1-5; maybe TRBD1 (5 bases). V was trimmed by 0 bases and J by 4 bases, leaving 11 bases between them. Germline loops: CDR1 SGDLS, CDR2 YYNGEE. This CDR3 is 15 amino acids long. CDR3 bases: TGTGCCAGCAGCGTAGCCCCGGACACTAATCAGCCCCAGCATTTT. Its translation is CASSVAPDTNQPQHF.

This clonotype showed up just a few times. The J gene is TRBJ2-7, the V gene TRBV5-1; D is ambiguous. The germline V and J ends were trimmed by 4 bases and 3 bases, with 14 bases remaining between them. Germline assignment: CDR1 SGHRS and CDR2 YFSETQ. The CDR3 extends over 14 amino acids. The CDR3 here is CASSVDPDGYEQYF. The CDR3 bases are TGCGCCAGCAGCGTCGACCCCGACGGCTACGAGCAGTACTTC.

The chain is built from TRBV29-1 and TRBJ1-2; TRBD1 agrees at 7 bases. Germline-derived CDR1 and CDR2 are SQVTM and ANQGSEA. With 4 bases clipped from V and 4 bases from J, the junction kept 21 bases outside the gene matches. This CDR3 has 18 amino acids. DNA for the CDR3: TGCAGCGTTGGATGGTGGTCCCAAAACAGGGGACGCACCTATGGCTACACCTTC. This translates into CSVGWWSQNRGRTYGYTF. The full variable domain, with the rest looked up from reference TRBV29-1 and TRBJ1-2, is SAVISQKPSRDICQRGTSLTIQCQVDSQVTMMFWYRQQPGQSLTLIATANQGSEATYESGFVIDKFPISRPNLTFSTLTVSNMSPEDSSIYLCSVGWWSQNRGRTYGYTFGSGTRLTVV.

This clonotype came up a few times. This chain uses TRBV29-1 with TRBJ1-1; no firm D call. The V gene lost 8 bases and the J gene lost 1 base, with 14 bases spanning the gap. Germline CDR1 and CDR2: SQVTM and ANQGSEA. The CDR3 is 13 residues long. The CDR3, as DNA: TGCAGCATCAAAGGCGGGGAGAACACTGAAGCTTTCTTT. Amino acids: CSIKGGENTEAFF.

The chain recombines TRBV20-1 with TRBJ2-7, with 7 nucleotides matching TRBD1. The length of the CDR3 is 17 residues. Germline assignment: CDR1 DFQATT and CDR2 SNEGSKA (reference sequence). Unmatched junction bases numbered 16, after V lost 5 bases and J lost 0 bases. The CDR3 is CSARRDRSSKGSYEQYF. In DNA, the CDR3 is TGCAGTGCTCGACGGGACAGAAGCTCGAAGGGCTCCTACGAGCAGTACTTC.

Remarks on this clonotype: The junction shows a germline mismatch at one end, possibly a read error. This chain joins TRBV10-3 and TRBJ2-2; 11 nucleotides agree with TRBD2. The CDR3 is 16 amino acids. Germline-derived CDR1 and CDR2 are ENHRY and SYGVKD. The CDR3 loop reads CASSLLAGVNTGELFF. Written as DNA, the CDR3 is TGTGCCAGCAGTCTACTAGCGGGGGTTAACACCGGGGAGCTGTTTTTT.

Remarks on this clonotype: A much larger clone lies one base from this, so it may be a read error. The V and J genes are TRBV7-9 and TRBJ2-7, with D possibly being TRBD1 (6 bases). The CDR3 runs 14 residues. Germline CDR1 and CDR2: SEHNR and FQNEAQ (reference sequence). The CDR3 loop reads CVSSPGQRSYEQYF. Written as DNA, the CDR3 is TGTGTCAGCAGCCCCGGACAGAGATCCTACGAGCAGTACTTC.

Remarks on this clonotype: One end of the junction fails to match germline, which may point to a read error. This sequence joins TRBV7-2 and TRBJ1-1; weak D call: TRBD1 (5 bases). Germline values: CDR1 SGHTA, CDR2 FQGNSA. This CDR3 is 15 amino acids long. CDR3 sequence reads: CASSRRRVPNTEAFF. The CDR3 nucleotides are TGCGCCAGCAGCCGCCGCAGGGTACCGAACACTGAAGCTTTCTTT.

The chain uses TRBV2 and TRBJ1-6, with D perhaps TRBD1 (5 bases). CDR3 size: 15 residues. From germline, CDR1 is SNHLY and CDR2 FYNNEI. V lost 0 bases, J lost 7 bases, and 10 bases lay in between. CDR3 sequence reads: CASSEAEGPNSPLHF. The CDR3, as DNA: TGTGCCAGCAGTGAAGCGGAGGGGCCGAATTCACCCCTCCACTTT.

This clonotype was observed a few times. The chain carries TRBV7-2 and TRBJ2-7, with unresolved D. The ends were cut back, 6 bases at V and 4 bases at J, with 10 bases in the middle. The germline V gene has CDR1 SGHTA and CDR2 FQGNSA. The CDR3 spans 12 residues. CDR3 sequence (DNA): TGTGCCAGCAGGGAATCAGGTTACGAGCAGTACTTC. This gives the protein CASRESGYEQYF.